The rows below give T cell receptor beta chains drawn from one sample of a study of blood T cell repertoires in COVID-19. Sequencing was performed with immunoSEQ multiplex PCR; in TCRdb, only in-frame clones are kept and a portion is missing. This table has around 40,000 clones, under 90% appearing once. Material: peripheral blood. The receptors derive from a man aged 50 to 60 with active COVID-19. Both conserved end residues are part of each CDR3. The order of the fields is D gene, J gene, V gene, CDR3 length, clone size, CDR3 DNA, CDR3 protein. A D gene is named only where the DNA matches it firmly. Where a row states a size, it is once, few, many or the class of an expanded clone; other rows omit it.

D gene: -; J gene: TRBJ1-3; V gene: TRBV4-2; CDR3 length: 18; clone size: -; CDR3 DNA: TGTGCCAGCAGTCCAAGCGTTTACAGGGAACTCTCTGGAAACACCATATATTTT; CDR3 protein: CASSPSVYRELSGNTIYF
D gene: -; J gene: TRBJ1-3; V gene: TRBV18; CDR3 length: 16; clone size: -; CDR3 DNA: TGTGCCAGCTCCCCGGGGGGTTACCGCTCTGGAAACACCATATATTTT; CDR3 protein: CASSPGGYRSGNTIYF
D gene: TRBD2; J gene: TRBJ2-3; V gene: TRBV6-2/TRBV6-3; CDR3 length: 15; clone size: -; CDR3 DNA: TGTGCCAGCAGCCGCCTAGCGGGGGAAGGAAATACGCAGTATTTT; CDR3 protein: CASSRLAGEGNTQYF
D gene: -; J gene: TRBJ1-6; V gene: TRBV9; CDR3 length: 12; clone size: once; CDR3 DNA: TGTGCCAGCAGCACAAACAACGGGCCCCTCCACTTT; CDR3 protein: CASSTNNGPLHF
D gene: -; J gene: TRBJ1-5; V gene: TRBV19; CDR3 length: 16; clone size: -; CDR3 DNA: TGTGCCAGTAGAACTACAGGGAGGGGAGGCAATCAGCCCCAGCATTTT; CDR3 protein: CASRTTGRGGNQPQHF
D gene: TRBD2; J gene: TRBJ2-1; V gene: TRBV24-1; CDR3 length: 16; clone size: -; CDR3 DNA: TGTGCCACCAGTGACCCTAGCGGGAGGTCCTACAATGAGCAGTTCTTC; CDR3 protein: CATSDPSGRSYNEQFF
D gene: -; J gene: TRBJ1-3; V gene: TRBV27; CDR3 length: 17; clone size: -; CDR3 DNA: TGTGCCAGCAGTTTATCAGCGGGGACCCTCCCTGGAAACACCATATATTTT; CDR3 protein: CASSLSAGTLPGNTIYF
D gene: TRBD2; J gene: TRBJ2-7; V gene: TRBV7-8; CDR3 length: 16; clone size: -; CDR3 DNA: TGTGCCAGCACCCCAAACTCGAGGACTAGCGGGAGAGAGCAGTACTTC; CDR3 protein: CASTPNSRTSGREQYF
D gene: TRBD2; J gene: TRBJ2-7; V gene: TRBV19; CDR3 length: 15; clone size: -; CDR3 DNA: TGTGCCAGTAGTATGAGAGCGGGGGGAGCCTACGAGCAGTACTTC; CDR3 protein: CASSMRAGGAYEQYF
D gene: TRBD1; J gene: TRBJ2-7; V gene: TRBV18; CDR3 length: 13; clone size: few; CDR3 DNA: TGTGCCAGCTCACCGGGGACAGGCTACGAGCAGTACTTC; CDR3 protein: CASSPGTGYEQYF
D gene: -; J gene: TRBJ2-7; V gene: TRBV4-3; CDR3 length: 18; clone size: -; CDR3 DNA: TGCGCCAGCAGCCAAGAGGTACCGGGACACGGAAGGGTCGGCGAGCAGTACTTC; CDR3 protein: CASSQEVPGHGRVGEQYF
D gene: -; J gene: TRBJ1-5; V gene: TRBV28; CDR3 length: 15; clone size: many; CDR3 DNA: TGTGCCAGCACCCCGGGACTCCGAAGGTATCAGCCCCAGCATTTT; CDR3 protein: CASTPGLRRYQPQHF
D gene: TRBD1; J gene: TRBJ1-5; V gene: TRBV27; CDR3 length: 16; clone size: -; CDR3 DNA: TGTGCCAGCAGTTCGACAGGGTGGGCTGACAATCAGCCCCAGCATTTT; CDR3 protein: CASSSTGWADNQPQHF
D gene: TRBD1; J gene: TRBJ2-3; V gene: TRBV4-1; CDR3 length: 16; clone size: -; CDR3 DNA: TGCGCCAGCAGCCAAGACCCCGGACAGGGGGGAGATACGCAGTATTTT; CDR3 protein: CASSQDPGQGGDTQYF
D gene: -; J gene: TRBJ2-7; V gene: TRBV27; CDR3 length: 16; clone size: -; CDR3 DNA: TGTGCCAGCAGTTTATCGTCAGGGCCAAGCTCCTACGAGCAGTACTTC; CDR3 protein: CASSLSSGPSSYEQYF